This T cell receptor (beta chain) was sequenced in a study of shared clonotypes between healthy human individuals. On the study more broadly: Each donor had three CD4 naive, three CD4 memory, two CD8 naive and one CD8 memory plate. Study-wide findings and caveats: The researchers took only blood, and tissue repertoires probably look different. Naive CD4 clonotype sharing across a handful of donors was 5% to 6%.

In the study's own analysis: From ImmunoSEQ came sequences covering only the junction and carrying no quality scores, so filtering differed. Using immunoSEQ multiplex PCR, the repertoire was profiled, and TCRdb retains in-frame clones only, with some absent. Clone size and V and J calls were adopted from that table, with D and trimming inferred from the DNA. The profile shows about 980,000 clones, about 80% of them singletons. This clone was recorded only once. Its antigen remains unidentified. The sequencing input was memory CD4+ T cells sorted from blood. Regarding subset: CD45RA-negative fraction. The receptor was derived from a man between 18 and 29 years old in good health.

The CDR3 sequence is CASSETPGLVTDTQYF. The CDR3 coding sequence is TGTGCCAGCAGTGAGACCCCGGGACTAGTCACAGATACGCAGTATTTT. V is TRBV2 and J is TRBJ2-3; 8 bases agree with TRBD2. The CDR3 is 16 amino acids. Germline values: CDR1 SNHLY, CDR2 FYNNEI. With V trimmed by 3 bases and J by 2 bases, 7 bases remained unmatched.